The 26 T cell receptor beta chains below all came from one sample that was sequenced in a study of CD8 T cell repertoires and HIV-1 epitope variants. Assay used: immunoSEQ multiplex PCR; TCRdb lists only in-frame clones, some missing. In the table there are thousands of clones, about two thirds of which are singletons. These TCRs' antigens remain unknown. Sequenced material: cultured CD8+ T cells derived from PBMCs. These receptors were taken from a male donor with HIV.

The V gene is TRBV9, the J gene TRBJ2-5, with TRBD2 identical over 9 bases. The CDR3 consists of 15 residues. V shed 3 bases and J 1 base; nucleotides not matched to a gene: 4. CDR1 is SGDLS and CDR2 is YYNGEE in the germline V gene. CDR3 loop: CASSETTSGQETQYF. DNA for the CDR3: TGTGCCAGCAGCGAGACGACTAGCGGCCAAGAGACCCAGTACTTC.

In its sample, this clone was seen a few times. The chain has TRBV7-9 and TRBJ2-3; no firm D call. Germline CDR1 SEHNR, CDR2 FQNEAQ (reference sequence). This CDR3 comprises 13 residues. V dropped 5 bases and J dropped 2 bases, with 8 bases sitting between them. The DNA for the CDR3 is TGTGCCAGCAGCCAGTTGGTCACAGATACGCAGTATTTT. Translating gives CASSQLVTDTQYF. Drawing the rest from reference TRBV7-9 and TRBJ2-3, the complete variable domain is DTGVSQNPRHKITKRGQNVTFRCDPISEHNRLYWYRQTLGQGPEFLTYFQNEAQLEKSRLLSDRFSAERPKGSFSTLEIQRTEQGDSAMYLCASSQLVTDTQYFGPGTRLTVL.

By sample share, this clone is hyperexpanded (1% or more). V and J are TRBV15 and TRBJ1-2; D perhaps matches TRBD1 (5 bases). V lost 0 bases, J lost 4 bases, and 15 bases lay in between. Germline CDR1 reads LNHNV; CDR2 reads YYDKDF (reference sequence). The length of the CDR3 is 16 residues. CDR3 residues: CATSRDRGTQVYGYTF. The CDR3 nucleotides read TGTGCCACCAGCAGAGATCGGGGGACCCAGGTCTATGGCTACACCTTC.

V is TRBV7-2 and J is TRBJ2-5, with 12 bases fitting TRBD2. The germline CDR1 and CDR2 sequences are SGHTA and FQGNSA. There are 15 residues in the CDR3. V shed 1 base, J shed 4 bases, and the junction held 1 base outside the gene matches. CDR3 sequence reads: CASSLGGLAGETQYF. Here the CDR3 DNA reads TGTGCCAGCAGCTTAGGGGGACTAGCGGGAGAGACCCAGTACTTC.

The chain links TRBV7-6 to TRBJ2-5, with TRBD2 matching over 12 bases. The CDR3 spans 16 residues. Germline CDR1 and CDR2: SGHVS and FNYEAQ. The junction had 7 bases not matched to a gene; V was cut back by 3 bases and J by 5 bases. CDR3 sequence reads: CASSFASGGAYETQYF. In DNA, the CDR3 is TGTGCCAGCAGCTTCGCTAGCGGGGGGGCCTACGAGACCCAGTACTTC.

J is TRBJ2-3 and V is TRBV9; TRBD2 aligns across 12 bases. Germline assignment: CDR1 SGDLS and CDR2 YYNGEE. The CDR3 loop spans 16 amino acids. The trim removed 4 bases at V and 4 bases at J, leaving 7 bases unmatched. The CDR3 coding sequence is TGTGCCAGCAGCACCTCGACTAGCGGGGGATCAGATACGCAGTATTTT. This translates into CASSTSTSGGSDTQYF.

This sequence joins TRBV19 and TRBJ2-1, with 10 bases identical to TRBD1. The germline gives CDR1 LNHDA, CDR2 SQIVND (reference sequence). Unmatched junction bases numbered 4, after V lost 7 bases and J lost 4 bases. There are 14 residues in the CDR3. The chain's CDR3 is CASTGQGTYNEQFF. The CDR3 nucleotides read TGTGCCAGTACGGGACAGGGGACTTACAATGAGCAGTTCTTC.

Notes on this clone: The same CDR3 is also encoded by other DNA sequences in this sample. The rearrangement links TRBV19 to TRBJ1-5, with D possibly matching TRBD1 (5 bases). CDR1 and CDR2 (germline): LNHDA, SQIVND (reference sequence). The CDR3 covers 12 residues. Trimming took 3 bases from V and 7 from J, leaving 7 bases between them. The CDR3 sequence is CASSIGGQPQHF. The CDR3 region has the DNA TGTGCCAGTAGTATTGGGGGGCAGCCCCAGCATTTT.

This clone appeared a single time. This chain links TRBV19 with TRBJ1-1, with TRBD1 matching over 8 bases. The trim removed 4 bases at V and 5 bases at J, leaving 6 bases unmatched. The CDR3 totals 14 residues. CDR1 and CDR2 from the germline V gene are LNHDA and SQIVND (reference sequence). The CDR3 protein is CASSTGQGGTEAFF. In DNA, the CDR3 is TGTGCCAGTAGTACAGGACAGGGTGGGACTGAAGCTTTCTTT.

This clone was detected a few times. The chain uses TRBV4-1 and TRBJ2-7; TRBD1 matches at 8 bases. The CDR3 loop spans 12 amino acids. Trimming cost V 5 bases and J 7 bases; bases outside gene matches: 4. Germline V lookup: CDR1 MGHRA, CDR2 YSYEKL. The chain's CDR3 is CASSGQGREQYF. The CDR3 bases are TGCGCCAGCAGCGGACAGGGTAGGGAGCAGTACTTC.

This clone has just a few counts. V usage is TRBV11-2 and J usage is TRBJ1-2; 7 bases align to TRBD1. Germline V CDR1 and CDR2: SGHAT, FQNNGV. V trimming: 4 bases; J trimming: 2 bases; junction bases outside the gene matches: 16. This CDR3 has 18 residues. The CDR3, as DNA: TGTGCCAGCAGCTCTACTTTTGGGACAGCCTTTCTAAACTATGGCTACACCTTC. Protein product: CASSSTFGTAFLNYGYTF.

This clone was recorded once. A junction boundary mismatches the germline segment, possibly from a read error. The rearrangement joins TRBV4-1 to TRBJ2-1; D possibly corresponds to TRBD2 (6 bases). Germline CDR1 and CDR2: MGHRA and YSYEKL. The CDR3 spans 14 residues. This CDR3 is CASSQDQVGSIPLF. DNA for the CDR3: TGCGCCAGCAGCCAAGATCAGGTCGGGAGTATTCCACTCTTC.

To note about this clone: Other DNA sequences in the same sample also yield this CDR3. The genes are TRBV27 and TRBJ2-7, with TRBD2 matching 7 bases. V lost 10 bases and J lost 4; bases outside the gene matches: 10. Germline V CDR1 and CDR2: MNHEY, SMNVEV (reference sequence). CDR3 length: 13 amino acids. The chain's CDR3 is CATGGSSWYEQYF. The DNA for the CDR3 is TGTGCCACCGGGGGGAGTAGCTGGTACGAGCAGTACTTC.

The chain employs TRBV27 and TRBJ2-4; tentative D call: TRBD1 (5 bases). This CDR3 contains 15 residues. Trimming removed 2 bases from V and 3 bases from J, with 11 bases in between. CDR1 and CDR2 from the germline V gene are MNHEY and SMNVEV (reference sequence). The CDR3 loop reads CASSLRSDSKNIQYF. CDR3 nucleotide sequence: TGTGCCAGCAGTTTACGGTCAGACAGCAAAAACATTCAGTACTTC.

The gene calls are TRBV10-1 and TRBJ2-5; tentatively, D is TRBD2 (5 bases). V was shortened by 0 bases and J by 2 bases, with 10 bases between the two germline ends. Germline V gene sequence: CDR1 WNHNN, CDR2 SYGVQD (reference sequence). The CDR3 length is 15 residues. The CDR3 spells CASSESISGQETQYF. The CDR3 DNA sequence: TGCGCCAGCAGTGAGTCGATAAGCGGTCAAGAGACCCAGTACTTC.

The chain carries TRBV7-9 and TRBJ1-1; possibly TRBD1 for D (6 bases). The germline V gene encodes CDR1 SEHNR and CDR2 FQNEAQ (reference sequence). Trimming removed 6 bases at V and 11 bases at J, with 13 bases between. The CDR3 contains 11 residues. The CDR3 loop reads CASREGDRAFF. CDR3 nucleotides: TGTGCCAGCAGGGAGGGAGACAGGGCTTTCTTT.

V usage is TRBV2 and J usage is TRBJ2-1; D is possibly TRBD1 or TRBD2 (6 bases each). V lost 5 bases, J lost 9 bases, and 23 bases lay in between. Germline lookup yields CDR1 SNHLY and CDR2 FYNNEI. CDR3 size: 16 residues. The CDR3 nucleotides read TGTGCCAGCAGTTCTCCGGGACTTCAACAAGGGGGTGAGCAGTTCTTC. Translating gives CASSSPGLQQGGEQFF.

The rearrangement links TRBV4-1 to TRBJ1-2; D may be TRBD1 (6 bases). Trimming removed 8 bases from V and 13 bases from J, with 17 bases in between. The CDR3 totals 11 residues. Germline V CDR1 and CDR2: MGHRA, YSYEKL. The DNA of the CDR3 is TGCGCCAGCGGAGGGGGGGGGTTCGTCACCTTC. It codes for CASGGGGFVTF.

V gene TRBV9 combines with J gene TRBJ2-3; the D gene could be TRBD1 or TRBD2 (6 bases each). V lost 2 bases and J 4 bases, leaving 14 bases between the germline ends. This CDR3 is built from 15 residues. CDR1 is SGDLS and CDR2 is YYNGEE in the germline V gene. CDR3 sequence reads: CASSVRAGDSDTQYF. The CDR3 nucleotides are TGTGCCAGCAGCGTTAGGGCAGGGGACTCAGATACGCAGTATTTT.

This clone has a handful of counts. The J gene is TRBJ1-5, the V gene TRBV6-5, with 8 positions matching TRBD1. Per the germline V gene, CDR1 is MNHEY and CDR2 is SVGAGI. V dropped 6 bases and J dropped 6; count of bases not matched to a gene: 7. The CDR3 spans 14 residues. The CDR3 loop reads CASRDRGEVQPQHF. The DNA of the CDR3 is TGTGCCAGCAGAGACAGGGGTGAGGTTCAGCCCCAGCATTTT.

In its sample, this clone was seen a few times. The CDR3 DNA reads TGTGCCAGCAGCTCCCCATTTGACTACGAGCAGTACTTC. This codes for CASSSPFDYEQYF. The V and J genes are TRBV7-9 and TRBJ2-7, with no clear D. The ends were cut back, 4 bases at V and 3 bases at J, with 10 bases in the middle. This CDR3 has 13 residues. CDR1 SEHNR and CDR2 FQNEAQ come from the germline V gene (reference sequence).

The gene calls are TRBV4-3 and TRBJ2-1; either TRBD1 or TRBD2 may fit D (5 bases each). Deletions cut 0 bases from V and 5 bases from J, with 14 bases between. The germline CDR1 and CDR2 sequences are LGHNA and YSLEER. CDR3 length equals 16 residues. Here the CDR3 DNA reads TGCGCCAGCAGCCAAGATTGGTTGGGGGTCGACAATGAGCAGTTCTTC. It translates to CASSQDWLGVDNEQFF.

CDR3 loop: CASSPARTYEQYF. Written as DNA, the CDR3 is TGTGCCAGCAGTCCCGCCCGAACCTACGAGCAGTACTTC. The V gene is TRBV27, the J gene TRBJ2-7; D gene uncertain. V gave up 5 bases and J gave up 2 bases, with 10 bases separating them. The CDR3 spans 13 residues. CDR1 and CDR2 (germline): MNHEY, SMNVEV (reference sequence).

The V call is TRBV5-6, the J call TRBJ2-1; D not resolved. The germline V gene encodes CDR1 SGHDT and CDR2 YYEEEE. The CDR3 extends over 12 amino acids. V dropped 3 bases and J dropped 11 bases, with 12 bases sitting between them. The CDR3 region has the DNA TGTGCCAGCAGCTCTATCCAAAATCAGCAGTTCTTC. Its protein product is CASSSIQNQQFF.

This rearrangement joins TRBV28 to TRBJ2-3; TRBD2 is a possible D gene (6 bases). V lost 6 bases to trimming and J lost 0 bases, with 13 bases between them. The V gene's germline CDR1 is MDHEN and CDR2 SYDVKM. The length of the CDR3 is 15 residues. In DNA form, the CDR3 reads TGTGCCAGCAGACCAGGGACTTATAGCACAGATACGCAGTATTTT. Amino acids: CASRPGTYSTDTQYF.

The chain carries TRBV14 and TRBJ1-6, with TRBD1 identical over 8 bases. After removal of 1 base from V and 7 bases from J, the junction contained 3 bases not matched to a gene. This CDR3 has 15 residues. From germline, CDR1 is SGHDN and CDR2 FVKESK. The CDR3 sequence: CASSQATGANSPLHF. DNA of the CDR3: TGTGCCAGCAGCCAAGCGACAGGGGCGAATTCACCCCTCCACTTT.